These T cell receptor beta chains were read from a single sample in a study of T cell repertoires in cytomegalovirus infection. TCRdb independently ran MiXCR on the reads; one entry per CDR3 protein. The repertoire has roughly 730,000 distinct CDR3 sequences, 33% of them found once; the top ten carry around a sixth. These receptors have no identified antigens. Sequenced here: cultured PBMCs, sampled from culture after CMV antigen stimulation. These receptors originate from a human donor in good health (CMV status not recorded). Some clones in this sample may be carry-over from other donors' samples. CDR3s include the opening cysteine and the closing phenylalanine or tryptophan. A D gene is named only where the DNA matches it firmly. Some rows have no size entry. The others give once, few or many, or a class for an expanded clone.

CDR3 DNA: TGTGCCAGTAGTATAGAGGCTTCAGACAACGAGCAGTACTTC; CDR3 protein: CASSIEASDNEQYF; J gene: TRBJ2-7; D gene: NA; clone size: once; V gene: TRBV19
CDR3 DNA: TGTGCCAGCAGCGCCGATTTTACCGACGAGCAGTACTTC; CDR3 protein: CASSADFTDEQYF; J gene: TRBJ2-7; D gene: NA; clone size: many; V gene: TRBV7-2
CDR3 DNA: TGTGCCAGCAGGCCTCCGGGACAGTTAACCTACAATGAGCAGTTCTTC; CDR3 protein: CASRPPGQLTYNEQFF; J gene: TRBJ2-1; D gene: TRBD1; clone size: few; V gene: TRBV27
CDR3 DNA: TGTGCCAGCAGCTTTTCAACCGGGGACCAATCCTACGAGCAGTACTTC; CDR3 protein: CASSFSTGDQSYEQYF; J gene: TRBJ2-7; D gene: NA; clone size: few; V gene: TRBV7-9
CDR3 DNA: TGTGCCAGCAGTGACCCGGGCCCAGGGGCGGCCGGGGAGCTGTTTTTT; CDR3 protein: CASSDPGPGAAGELFF; J gene: TRBJ2-2; D gene: NA; clone size: NA; V gene: TRBV12-3/TRBV12-4
CDR3 DNA: TGCAGTGCTAGAGACGTGGGGGATCAGGAGACCCAGTACTTC; CDR3 protein: CSARDVGDQETQYF; J gene: TRBJ2-5; D gene: NA; clone size: NA; V gene: TRBV20-1
CDR3 DNA: TGTGCCAGCAGCCCCGGGCCCACTGCGGCATGGGAGCAGTTCTTC; CDR3 protein: CASSPGPTAAWEQFF; J gene: TRBJ2-1; D gene: NA; clone size: NA; V gene: TRBV7-2
CDR3 DNA: TGTGCCAGCAGTTACTCGCGCGAGCAGTACTTC; CDR3 protein: CASSYSREQYF; J gene: TRBJ2-7; D gene: NA; clone size: few; V gene: TRBV6-2/TRBV6-3
CDR3 DNA: TGTGCCAGCAGCCCACAGGGGGCGGTTTACAATGAGCAGTTCTTC; CDR3 protein: CASSPQGAVYNEQFF; J gene: TRBJ2-1; D gene: TRBD1; clone size: NA; V gene: TRBV7-2
CDR3 DNA: TGCAGTGCTAGAGATTATAACAGGGGTGGGGACGAGCAGTACTTC; CDR3 protein: CSARDYNRGGDEQYF; J gene: TRBJ2-7; D gene: TRBD1; clone size: NA; V gene: TRBV20-1
CDR3 DNA: TGTGCCAGCAGCTTTCAACAGGGAAGTGGCTACACCTTC; CDR3 protein: CASSFQQGSGYTF; J gene: TRBJ1-2; D gene: NA; clone size: NA; V gene: TRBV7-2
CDR3 DNA: TGTGCCAGCAGTTTTTCGGCGGCGGAGGAAAAACTGTTTTTT; CDR3 protein: CASSFSAAEEKLFF; J gene: TRBJ1-4; D gene: NA; clone size: few; V gene: TRBV12-3/TRBV12-4
CDR3 DNA: TGTGCCAGCACCCCAAGGTGGGGCGGTGAGCAGTTCTTC; CDR3 protein: CASTPRWGGEQFF; J gene: TRBJ2-1; D gene: NA; clone size: few; V gene: TRBV12-3/TRBV12-4
CDR3 DNA: TGTGCCACCAGCAGAGCCAGGACTAGCGGGAGCTCCGGGGAGCTGTTTTTT; CDR3 protein: CATSRARTSGSSGELFF; J gene: TRBJ2-2; D gene: TRBD2; clone size: few; V gene: TRBV15
CDR3 DNA: TGTGCCAGTAGTAAGGCAGGGGCCGACGGGGAGCTGTTTTTT; CDR3 protein: CASSKAGADGELFF; J gene: TRBJ2-2; D gene: NA; clone size: NA; V gene: TRBV19
CDR3 DNA: TGCAGCGTCCTGCGGGGGTGGACTAATGAAAAACTGTTTTTT; CDR3 protein: CSVLRGWTNEKLFF; J gene: TRBJ1-4; D gene: NA; clone size: NA; V gene: TRBV29-1
CDR3 DNA: TGTGCCAGCAGCCCAACTACCGGGACTAGTGGCAATGAGCAGTTCTTC; CDR3 protein: CASSPTTGTSGNEQFF; J gene: TRBJ2-1; D gene: TRBD2; clone size: many; V gene: TRBV7-6
CDR3 DNA: TGTGCCAGCACCATAGAAGGGGATACTGAAGCTTTCTTT; CDR3 protein: CASTIEGDTEAFF; J gene: TRBJ1-1; D gene: NA; clone size: few; V gene: TRBV6-1
CDR3 DNA: TGTGCCAGCAGTTACCCTGGACTTGGAGGAAACACCATATATTTT; CDR3 protein: CASSYPGLGGNTIYF; J gene: TRBJ1-3; D gene: NA; clone size: few; V gene: TRBV6-6
CDR3 DNA: TGTGCCAGCAGCTTAGCGCGGGGCAGGGGTGACTTCCACGAGCAGTACTTC; CDR3 protein: CASSLARGRGDFHEQYF; J gene: TRBJ2-7; D gene: NA; clone size: few; V gene: TRBV7-9
CDR3 DNA: TGTGCCAGCAGCCCCGACACAGATATGAACACTGAAGCTTTCTTT; CDR3 protein: CASSPDTDMNTEAFF; J gene: TRBJ1-1; D gene: NA; clone size: NA; V gene: TRBV7-6
CDR3 DNA: TGCAGTGCTAGGGGGACTAGCGGTTACGAGCAGTACTTC; CDR3 protein: CSARGTSGYEQYF; J gene: TRBJ2-7; D gene: TRBD2; clone size: few; V gene: TRBV20-1
CDR3 DNA: TGCGCCAGCAGCGCCGGGACTAGCGGGAGTTTGGTTGGTATGGAGCTGTTTTTT; CDR3 protein: CASSAGTSGSLVGMELFF; J gene: TRBJ2-2; D gene: TRBD2; clone size: NA; V gene: TRBV4-1
CDR3 DNA: TGTGCCAGCAGACCAAGACAGCTTCGCACTGAAGCTTTCTTT; CDR3 protein: CASRPRQLRTEAFF; J gene: TRBJ1-1; D gene: NA; clone size: NA; V gene: TRBV12-3/TRBV12-4
CDR3 DNA: TGTGCCAGCAGTTTCTTAGGAGGGGCTTCCCACGAGCAGTACTTC; CDR3 protein: CASSFLGGASHEQYF; J gene: TRBJ2-7; D gene: NA; clone size: few; V gene: TRBV28
CDR3 DNA: TGTGCCAGCAGTCCCATAGGAGGGGGCACTGAAGCTTTCTTT; CDR3 protein: CASSPIGGGTEAFF; J gene: TRBJ1-1; D gene: NA; clone size: few; V gene: TRBV7-4
CDR3 DNA: TGTGCCAGCAGTCCCATTGCTGGACTAGCCAACACCGGGGAGCTGTTTTTT; CDR3 protein: CASSPIAGLANTGELFF; J gene: TRBJ2-2; D gene: TRBD2; clone size: NA; V gene: TRBV12-3/TRBV12-4
CDR3 DNA: TGTGCCAGCAGTGCACTACTAGTGTCGGGAGAGACCCAGTACTTC; CDR3 protein: CASSALLVSGETQYF; J gene: TRBJ2-5; D gene: NA; clone size: NA; V gene: TRBV6-1
CDR3 DNA: TGTGCCAGCAGCTCTCGAGGCGGCGGGCCCAGCTCCTACGAGCAGTACTTC; CDR3 protein: CASSSRGGGPSSYEQYF; J gene: TRBJ2-7; D gene: NA; clone size: NA; V gene: TRBV7-2
CDR3 DNA: TGTGCCAGCAGACCCCCCCAGAGTTACGAGCAGTACTTC; CDR3 protein: CASRPPQSYEQYF; J gene: TRBJ2-7; D gene: NA; clone size: once; V gene: TRBV6-6
CDR3 DNA: TGTGCCAGCAGTGCGGAGGTTCAAGGGATTTCTGGGGCCAACGTCCTGACTTTC; CDR3 protein: CASSAEVQGISGANVLTF; J gene: TRBJ2-6; D gene: NA; clone size: NA; V gene: TRBV2
CDR3 DNA: TGTGCCAGCCCAGACAGGGTCCCTTACAATGAGCAGTTCTTC; CDR3 protein: CASPDRVPYNEQFF; J gene: TRBJ2-1; D gene: TRBD1; clone size: few; V gene: TRBV12-3/TRBV12-4
CDR3 DNA: TGTGCCAGCAGTTCCCCCCGACTAGGGGACAATGAGCAGTTCTTC; CDR3 protein: CASSSPRLGDNEQFF; J gene: TRBJ2-1; D gene: NA; clone size: once; V gene: TRBV12-3/TRBV12-4
CDR3 DNA: TGTGCCAGCAGCGCTATCTCTAGCGTGCAGTACTTC; CDR3 protein: CASSAISSVQYF; J gene: TRBJ2-7; D gene: NA; clone size: NA; V gene: TRBV7-2
CDR3 DNA: TGTGCCAGCAGTGAAGCGAGCTGGGCGGGGGAGTACTTC; CDR3 protein: CASSEASWAGEYF; J gene: TRBJ2-7; D gene: TRBD2; clone size: few; V gene: TRBV6-1
CDR3 DNA: TGTGCCAGCAGCTCCAGCTCGATGGGGCCCCAGTACTTC; CDR3 protein: CASSSSSMGPQYF; J gene: TRBJ2-7; D gene: NA; clone size: few; V gene: TRBV7-2
CDR3 DNA: TGTGCCAGCAGTCCGGCAGCGGGGCTCGCGGCCTACAATGAGCAGTTCTTC; CDR3 protein: CASSPAAGLAAYNEQFF; J gene: TRBJ2-1; D gene: TRBD2; clone size: NA; V gene: TRBV25-1
CDR3 DNA: TGTGCCAGCAGTGAAGCGTGGTCTGCGGTCGAGCAGTACTTC; CDR3 protein: CASSEAWSAVEQYF; J gene: TRBJ2-7; D gene: NA; clone size: NA; V gene: TRBV2
CDR3 DNA: TGTGCCAGCAGCCCGCCACCCTACACACAAGAGACCCAGTACTTC; CDR3 protein: CASSPPPYTQETQYF; J gene: TRBJ2-5; D gene: NA; clone size: many; V gene: TRBV7-2
CDR3 DNA: TGTGCCAGCAGTCCGGACAGCGGGTATGGCTACACCTTC; CDR3 protein: CASSPDSGYGYTF; J gene: TRBJ1-2; D gene: NA; clone size: NA; V gene: TRBV12-3/TRBV12-4
CDR3 DNA: TGTGCCAGCAGCCCTAGCGGGAGATACAATGAGCAGTTCTTC; CDR3 protein: CASSPSGRYNEQFF; J gene: TRBJ2-1; D gene: TRBD2; clone size: few; V gene: TRBV7-2
CDR3 DNA: TGTGCCAGCAGTCCCGCAGCGACTGACACTGAAGCTTTCTTT; CDR3 protein: CASSPAATDTEAFF; J gene: TRBJ1-1; D gene: NA; clone size: few; V gene: TRBV5-4